This T cell receptor beta chain came from a study of human T cells and chemical hapten exposure. Study-level information: Recorded diagnoses among the mostly female patients were alopecia areata, totalis or universalis.

As the library was built, unique molecular identifiers were attached to individual cDNA molecules. TCRdb independently ran MiXCR on the RACE reads; one entry per CDR3 protein. Of 71,000 or so distinct CDR3 sequences in the sample, approximately 9.4% were seen once. V dropped 5 bases and J dropped 4 bases, with 17 bases sitting between them. Germline-derived CDR1 and CDR2 are SEHNR and FQNEAQ (reference sequence). The CDR3 consists of 15 residues. As to time point: patch test 1, 2 weeks after DPC sensitization. Treatment reported: therapeutic diphenylcyclopropenone sensitization with weekly scalp DPC. This specimen consisted of whole blood, obtained in connection with sensitization to the hapten diphenylcyclopropenone (DPC). The receptor was derived from a woman in her thirties or forties with alopecia areata. Some clones in this sample may be carry-over from other donors' samples. The chain links TRBV7-9 to TRBJ1-1, with D possibly TRBD1 on 6 matching bases. The CDR3 loop is CASSPGTFELTEAFF. CDR3 nucleotide sequence: TGTGCCAGCAGCCCTGGGACATTCGAACTCACTGAAGCTTTCTTT. The full variable domain, in which reference TRBV7-9 and TRBJ1-1 provide the parts outside the CDR3, is DTGVSQNPRHKITKRGQNVTFRCDPISEHNRLYWYRQTLGQGPEFLTYFQNEAQLEKSRLLSDRFSAERPKGSFSTLEIQRTEQGDSAMYLCASSPGTFELTEAFFGQGTRLTVV.